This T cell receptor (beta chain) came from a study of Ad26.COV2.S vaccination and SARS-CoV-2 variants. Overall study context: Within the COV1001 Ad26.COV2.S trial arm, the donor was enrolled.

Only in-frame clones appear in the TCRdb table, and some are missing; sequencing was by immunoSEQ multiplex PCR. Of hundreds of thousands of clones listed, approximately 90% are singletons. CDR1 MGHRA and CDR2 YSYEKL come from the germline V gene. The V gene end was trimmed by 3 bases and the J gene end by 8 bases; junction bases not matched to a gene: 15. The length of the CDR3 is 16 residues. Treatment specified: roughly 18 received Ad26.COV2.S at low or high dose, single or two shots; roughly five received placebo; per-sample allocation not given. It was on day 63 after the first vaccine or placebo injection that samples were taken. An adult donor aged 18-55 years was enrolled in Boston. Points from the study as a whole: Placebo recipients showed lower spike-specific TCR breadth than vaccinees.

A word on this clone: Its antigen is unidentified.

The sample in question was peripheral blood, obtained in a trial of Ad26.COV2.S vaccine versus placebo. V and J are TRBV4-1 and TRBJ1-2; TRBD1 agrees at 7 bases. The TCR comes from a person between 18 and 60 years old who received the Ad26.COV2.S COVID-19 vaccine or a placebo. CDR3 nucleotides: TGCGCCAGCAGCCAGGATACAACAGGGGTAGTAGGCGGCTACACCTTC. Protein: CASSQDTTGVVGGYTF.